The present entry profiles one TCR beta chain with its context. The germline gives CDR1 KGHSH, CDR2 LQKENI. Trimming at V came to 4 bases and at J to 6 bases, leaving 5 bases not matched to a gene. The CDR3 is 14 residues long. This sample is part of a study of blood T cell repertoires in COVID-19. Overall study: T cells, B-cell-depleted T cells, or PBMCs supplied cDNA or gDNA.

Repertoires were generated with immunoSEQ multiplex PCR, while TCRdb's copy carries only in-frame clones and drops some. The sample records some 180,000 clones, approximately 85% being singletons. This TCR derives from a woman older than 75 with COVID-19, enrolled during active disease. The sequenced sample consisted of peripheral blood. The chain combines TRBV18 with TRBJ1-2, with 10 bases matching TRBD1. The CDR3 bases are TGTGCCAGCTCACAAACGACAGGGGGCGATGGCTACACCTTC. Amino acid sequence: CASSQTTGGDGYTF.